This T cell receptor beta chain appears in the sequencing data of a study of cytomegalovirus exposure and HLA in healthy donors. About the research overall: Unique TCRs from HLA-typed donors, roughly 89 million of them, were held in an early data release. The study, taken as a whole, reports: Among the CMV-associated chains, a few were confirmed in vitro as specific for CMV antigens. Earlier results showed most TCR beta V segments being productive about 90% or about 30% of the time.

The CDR3 extends over 13 amino acids. CDR1 is ENHRY, CDR2 SYGVKD, per germline. V was pared by 7 bases and J by 9 bases, with 13 bases between. About this clone itself: Antigen specificity is unknown.

Primers: 60 Vbeta forward and 13 Jbeta reverse. Sequencing was performed with immunoSEQ multiplex PCR; in TCRdb, only in-frame clones are kept and a portion is missing. Among about 120,000 clones listed, approximately 10% were seen once. This receptor was obtained from a woman between 18 and 30 years old in good health and CMV-seropositive. V and J are TRBV10-3 and TRBJ1-6; the D is unclear. Material for sequencing was PBMCs. CDR3 in DNA: TGTGCCATCAAAGTAAAAGAGGGTTCACCCCTCCACTTT. Its protein product is CAIKVKEGSPLHF.